The T cell receptor beta chain described here comes from a study of blood T cell repertoires in COVID-19. The method was immunoSEQ multiplex PCR; TCRdb's version includes in-frame clones alone and lacks a portion of them. Of about 210,000 clones listed, 85% to 90% are singletons. The V gene end was trimmed by 5 bases and the J gene end by 8 bases; junction bases not matched to a gene: 12. Germline lookup yields CDR1 SGHAT and CDR2 FQNNGV. This CDR3 is built from 17 residues. The clonotype comes from a man aged 25-45 years who had recovered from COVID-19. Sequenced input: PBMCs or T cells enriched from blood (not recorded which). The chain combines TRBV11-2 with TRBJ2-1, with TRBD2 identical over 13 bases. This CDR3 reads CASSPRGLAGLGDEQFF. The CDR3 bases are TGTGCCAGCAGCCCCAGGGGACTAGCGGGACTCGGTGATGAGCAGTTCTTC.